A single TCR beta chain is shown here with its context. This specimen comes from a study of T cells after somatic rescue of genetic block. Profiling relied on immunoSEQ multiplex PCR, and the TCRdb table lists in-frame clones only, not all of them. The table has under 15,000 clones, over 65% seen once. Losses at the gene ends were 0 bases for V and 9 bases for J; bases not matched to a gene: 1. Per germline, CDR1 MRHNA and CDR2 SNTAGT. CDR3 length: 15 amino acids. The chain employs TRBV6-4 and TRBJ2-1; TRBD2 aligns across 14 bases. This sequence was found in a boy aged 5-17 years. The sample taken for sequencing was peripheral blood mononuclear cells (PBMCs). CDR3 residues: CASSDSGLAGVEQFF. DNA of the CDR3: TGTGCCAGCAGTGACTCGGGACTAGCGGGGGTTGAGCAGTTCTTC.